A single sample gave rise to the 14 T cell receptor beta chains below, sequenced in a study of blood T cell repertoires in COVID-19. Profiled with immunoSEQ multiplex PCR; TCRdb holds only in-frame clones, not every one. The table lists 150,000 to 250,000 clones, 75% to 85% of them singletons. The sample taken for sequencing was peripheral blood. The source of these receptors is a woman between 35 and 50 years old with COVID-19, enrolled during active disease.

The rearrangement joins TRBV19 to TRBJ1-1, with 8 bases fitting TRBD1. CDR1 is LNHDA, CDR2 SQIVND, per germline (reference sequence). The CDR3 extends over 12 amino acids. V shed 9 bases and J 5 bases; nucleotides not matched to a gene: 5. For the CDR3, the DNA is TGTGCCAGCCCACAGGGGGTAACTGAAGCTTTCTTT. The encoded protein is CASPQGVTEAFF. The whole variable domain, remainder taken from reference TRBV19 and TRBJ1-1, is DGGITQSPKYLFRKEGQNVTLSCEQNLNHDAMYWYRQDPGQGLRLIYYSQIVNDFQKGDIAEGYSVSREKKESFPLTVTSAQKNPTAFYLCASPQGVTEAFFGQGTRLTVV.

The J gene is TRBJ1-1, the V gene TRBV7-6, with D maybe TRBD1 (5 bases). V lost 0 bases and J lost 3, with 8 bases in between. This CDR3 region has 14 residues. Germline-derived CDR1 and CDR2 are SGHVS and FNYEAQ. The CDR3 coding sequence is TGTGCCAGCAGCTTAGCCAGGGCGTACACTGAAGCTTTCTTT. This codes for CASSLARAYTEAFF.

V gene TRBV20-1 combines with J gene TRBJ1-1, with D maybe TRBD1 (6 bases). Germline assignment: CDR1 DFQATT and CDR2 SNEGSKA (reference sequence). Between the trimmed V and J ends, which lost 3 bases and 2 bases, there was a span of 16 bases. The CDR3 totals 15 residues. This chain's CDR3 is CSASDLGQRNTEAFF. The CDR3 coding sequence is TGCAGTGCTAGTGATCTTGGACAGCGAAACACTGAAGCTTTCTTT.

The rearrangement joins TRBV4-1 to TRBJ2-2; 8 nucleotides agree with TRBD1. The germline V gene encodes CDR1 MGHRA and CDR2 YSYEKL. The CDR3 has 19 residues. V gave up 0 bases and J gave up 1 base; unmatched junction bases: 10. CDR3 loop: CASSQDWTGRRVNTGELFF. DNA of the CDR3: TGCGCCAGCAGCCAAGATTGGACAGGGCGGCGTGTGAACACCGGGGAGCTGTTTTTT.

This chain links TRBV29-1 with TRBJ2-3; D unclear. The V gene lost 6 bases and the J gene lost 0 bases, with 10 bases spanning the gap. CDR3 length: 13 amino acids. The germline CDR1 and CDR2 sequences are SQVTM and ANQGSEA. In nucleotides, the CDR3 is TGCAGCGTCTTAGCAGCTAGCACAGATACGCAGTATTTT. This translates into CSVLAASTDTQYF.

V gene TRBV18 combines with J gene TRBJ1-6; D is undetermined. Germline V gene data show CDR1 as KGHSH and CDR2 as LQKENI. This CDR3 has 16 amino acids. V lost 2 bases to trimming and J lost 5 bases, with 13 bases between them. The DNA for the CDR3 is TGTGCCAGCTCACCATTAACAGTGGCTGATAATTCACCCCTCCACTTT. Translation: CASSPLTVADNSPLHF.

The genes are TRBV29-1 and TRBJ2-5; 10 nucleotides agree with TRBD2. V shed 7 bases and J 5 bases; nucleotides not matched to a gene: 4. This CDR3 spans 12 amino acids. Germline assignment: CDR1 SQVTM and CDR2 ANQGSEA. CDR3 DNA sequence: TGCAGCGCCCGGGGACTAGCGGAGACCCAGTACTTC. Protein sequence: CSARGLAETQYF.

This rearrangement joins TRBV27 to TRBJ2-3, with TRBD1 as a possible D gene (5 bases). Trimming took off 2 bases at V and 2 bases at J, with 14 bases between the two ends. Germline CDR1 and CDR2: MNHEY and SMNVEV (reference sequence). This CDR3 comprises 16 residues. The CDR3 loop reads CASSLTLRVTTDTQYF. CDR3 nucleotide sequence: TGTGCCAGCAGTTTAACCCTCAGGGTGACCACAGATACGCAGTATTTT.

The CDR3 coding sequence is TGTGCCAGCAGCCAGGACTTAGGCACAGATACGCAGTATTTT. Encoded protein: CASSQDLGTDTQYF. The V call is TRBV4-2, the J call TRBJ2-3; weak D call: TRBD2 (5 bases). In germline, CDR1 is LGHNA, CDR2 YNFKEQ. The V end lost 3 bases, the J end lost 1 base, and 8 bases lay between the germline ends. The CDR3 covers 14 residues.

The chain is built from TRBV7-9 and TRBJ2-4; TRBD2 aligns across 8 bases. V trimming: 5 bases; J trimming: 9 bases; junction bases outside the gene matches: 12. The V gene's germline CDR1 is SEHNR and CDR2 FQNEAQ (reference sequence). This CDR3 comprises 15 residues. CDR3 DNA: TGTGCCAGCAGCCCCCCGGGGGCGGGAGGCAGCATTCAGTACTTC. Translated: CASSPPGAGGSIQYF.

The chain has TRBV11-2 and TRBJ2-6, with TRBD2 as a possible D gene (5 bases). CDR3 length equals 17 residues. Trimming stripped 4 bases from V and 1 base from J, with 14 bases between. Germline loops: CDR1 SGHAT, CDR2 FQNNGV. This CDR3 reads CASSSLLRGSGANVLTF. The CDR3 DNA follows: TGTGCCAGCAGCTCCCTCCTTCGAGGGTCTGGGGCCAACGTCCTGACTTTC.

The J gene is TRBJ2-3, the V gene TRBV7-2; TRBD2 matches 9 bases. The germline V gene encodes CDR1 SGHTA and CDR2 FQGNSA. This CDR3 is built from 18 residues. The trim removed 2 bases at V and 5 bases at J, leaving 14 bases unmatched. The CDR3 DNA is TGTGCCAGCAGCTTATTAGCGGGAGTAGGCTCCTTCGGAGATACGCAGTATTTT. Amino acid sequence: CASSLLAGVGSFGDTQYF.

This chain's CDR3 is CSSGSRETQYF. CDR3 sequence (DNA): TGCAGTTCCGGGTCTCGGGAGACCCAGTACTTC. This chain uses TRBV20-1 with TRBJ2-5; D unclear. V dropped 8 bases and J dropped 5 bases, with 12 bases sitting between them. The V gene's germline CDR1 is DFQATT and CDR2 SNEGSKA (reference sequence). The CDR3 extends over 11 amino acids.

The DNA of the CDR3 is TGTGCCAGCAGTTCGGGACAGGGGAAAGAGACCCAGTACTTC. This sequence encodes CASSSGQGKETQYF. The chain is built from TRBV7-6 and TRBJ2-5; 10 nucleotides match TRBD1. Germline V lookup: CDR1 SGHVS, CDR2 FNYEAQ. The CDR3 runs 14 residues. V was pared by 6 bases and J by 3 bases, with 4 bases of the junction left unmatched.